The present T cell receptor beta chain was sequenced within a study of post-analysis software for immune sequencing data. Study summary: As for disease course, relapsing-remitting, secondary progressive and progressive-relapsing multiple sclerosis were all included. Broader study findings: TRBV segments more frequent in patients than in controls numbered about five and included TRBV5-6, TRBV5-1 and TRBV20-1. A significant reduction in normalized Chao1 diversity was observed in multiple sclerosis patients versus controls.

Unique molecular identifiers were present in the TCR beta cDNA libraries. T cells, about 0.95 to 11 million of them, yielded about 500,000 cDNA molecules. TCRdb reprocessed the PCR reads via MiXCR and lists one record per CDR3 protein. The top ten clones hold around 0.6% of a sample with hundreds of thousands of distinct CDR3 sequences, roughly 29% of them seen once. V dropped 5 bases and J dropped 13 bases, with 21 bases sitting between them. Germline V CDR1 and CDR2: MNHEY, SVGAGI. CDR3 size: 14 residues. This clonotype turned up a few times. Its antigen is not known. The TCR originated in a girl aged 5 to 17 with multiple sclerosis. The sample taken for sequencing was blood. The chain uses TRBV6-5 and TRBJ2-1; D may be TRBD1 or TRBD2 (5 bases each). The CDR3 reads CASSPRALAGAQFF. The CDR3 region has the DNA TGTGCCAGCAGTCCCCGTGCGCTAGCCGGGGCCCAGTTCTTC.